This TCR beta chain was captured by sequencing in a study of lung T cells in sarcoidosis with Löfgren's syndrome. Germline lookup yields CDR1 LGHDT and CDR2 YNNKEL (reference sequence). This CDR3 contains 16 residues. With V trimmed by 3 bases and J by 2 bases, 6 bases remained unmatched. This clonotype was detected many times. Antigen specificity is unknown. In TCRdb, the reads were re-called with MiXCR into one record per CDR3 protein. The data show 3,200 or so distinct CDR3 sequences, under 20% seen once. General study findings and limits: Löfgren's syndrome patients reportedly showed greatest TRAV12-1 and TRBV2 expansion versus controls.

The chain has TRBV3-1 and TRBJ2-3; 9 bases are shared with TRBD2. The material sequenced was CD4+ T cells from bronchoalveolar lavage. The receptor comes from a human donor with sarcoidosis (Löfgren's syndrome or another form), or a control subject (not recorded which). The CDR3 DNA follows: TGTGCCAGCAGCCACGGGCTAGCGGGAACCACAGATACGCAGTATTTT. Encoded protein: CASSHGLAGTTDTQYF.